The source of this T cell receptor beta chain is a study of response to subunit inactivated influenza vaccine. V gave up 0 bases and J gave up 4 bases, with 19 bases separating them. This CDR3 has 16 amino acids. CDR1 is SQVTM and CDR2 is ANQGSEA in the germline V gene. TCRdb re-called the RT-PCR reads through MiXCR, storing one row per CDR3 protein. The repertoire holds 650,000 to 800,000 distinct CDR3 sequences, with roughly 20% as singletons. In this sample, this clonotype turned up many times. The starting material was PBMCs from blood, obtained roughly 5 days after vaccination. The V call is TRBV29-1, the J call TRBJ2-7; TRBD1 or TRBD2 may be the D gene (6 bases each). The clonotype originates from a man aged 50-59 years who received an inactivated influenza vaccine. CDR3 DNA sequence: TGCAGCGTTGAAGATCCGGGGGACACCTCGGGATACGAGCAGTACTTC. This gives the protein CSVEDPGDTSGYEQYF.